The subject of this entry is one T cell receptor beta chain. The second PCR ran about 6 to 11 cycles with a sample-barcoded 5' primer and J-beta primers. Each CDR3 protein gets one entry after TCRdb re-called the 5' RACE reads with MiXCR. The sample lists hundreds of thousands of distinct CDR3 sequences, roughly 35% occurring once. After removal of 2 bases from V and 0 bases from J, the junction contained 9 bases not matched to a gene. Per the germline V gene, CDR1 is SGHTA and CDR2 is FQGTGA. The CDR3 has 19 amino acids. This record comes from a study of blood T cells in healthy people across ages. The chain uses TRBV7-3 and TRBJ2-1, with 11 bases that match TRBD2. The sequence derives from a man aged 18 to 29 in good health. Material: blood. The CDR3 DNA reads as TGTGCCAGCAGCTTAGGCCCTAGCGGGGGGCCTAGCTCCTACAATGAGCAGTTCTTC. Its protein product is CASSLGPSGGPSSYNEQFF. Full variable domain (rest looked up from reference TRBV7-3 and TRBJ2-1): GAGVSQTPSNKVTEKGKYVELRCDPISGHTALYWYRQSLGQGPEFLIYFQGTGAADDSGLPNDRFFAVRPEGSVSTLKIQRTERGDSAVYLCASSLGPSGGPSSYNEQFFGPGTRLTVL.